Shown below are 17 T cell receptor beta chains from a single sample sequenced in a study of T cells in Graves' hyperthyroidism and ophthalmopathy (dated by TCRdb to 2018 to 2020). The protocol used for the library was multiplex PCR. Sequencing used an Illumina HiSeq 2000. TCR beta CDR3 regions were amplified from RNA transcripts. The first round of RT-PCR for the TCR CDR3 was performed with the HTBI primer set and the Qiagen OneStep RT-PCR kit. TCRdb reworked the public reads: Q25 trimming with fastp, MiXCR clone assembly, productive beta chains retained. Duplicate CDR3 protein sequences are folded into a single record with the most common DNA and genes. For this sample there are nearly 600,000 distinct CDR3 sequences; approximately 13% appear just once. The top ten constitute approximately 5.7% of the sample. The sequenced material came from blood. These TCRs come from a woman aged 25 to 39 with Graves' hyperthyroidism that later progressed to Graves' ophthalmopathy.

This clonotype was seen repeatedly, ten times or more. The rearrangement joins TRBV30 to TRBJ1-4, with a tentative D call TRBD1 (6 bases). Trimming took off 0 bases at V and 3 bases at J, with 11 bases between the two ends. This CDR3 is 15 amino acids long. The V gene's germline CDR1 is GTSNPN and CDR2 SVGIG (reference sequence). The CDR3 bases are TGTGCCTGGAGTGTAGGGGCAGGGGCTAATGAAAAACTGTTTTTT. As protein: CAWSVGAGANEKLFF.

There are many counts of this clonotype. The rearrangement links TRBV12-5 to TRBJ2-1; D may be TRBD2 (6 bases). V was cut by 6 bases and J by 7 bases, with 19 bases left in between. Germline assignment: CDR1 LGHNT and CDR2 FRNRAP. The CDR3 covers 15 residues. This CDR3 reads CASGFSGFGLNEQFF. The CDR3, as DNA: TGTGCTAGTGGCTTTAGCGGATTTGGGCTGAATGAGCAGTTCTTC.

About this clonotype: Just one base apart from a much larger clone, this may be a read error. The V call is TRBV19, the J call TRBJ2-1; D remains unclear. Germline-derived CDR1 and CDR2 are LNHDA and SQIVND (reference sequence). CDR3 length: 13 amino acids. The DNA for the CDR3 is TGTGCCAGTAGTAAGGAGTCCTACAATGAGCCGTTCTTC. This encodes CASSKESYNEPFF.

This clonotype was seen more than once but under ten times. Germline is not matched at one junction end, which may reflect a read error. The rearrangement uses TRBV2 and TRBJ2-4; weak D call: TRBD2 (5 bases). The CDR3 is 13 amino acids. CDR1 and CDR2 from the germline V gene are SNHLY and FYNNEI. CDR3 in DNA: TGTGCCACCCTATACCTAGCCAAAAACATTCAGTGCTTC. It yields the protein CATLYLAKNIQCF. Supplemented by reference TRBV2 and TRBJ2-4, the full variable domain reads EPEVTQTPSHQVTQMGQEVILRCVPISNHLYFYWYRQILGQKVEFLVSFYNNEISEKSEIFDDQFSVERPDGSNFTLKIRSTKLEDSAMYFCATLYLAKNIQCFGAGTRLSVL.

The CDR3 region has the DNA TGTGCCTGGAATAGGGCCGGAGAGACCCAGTACTTC. It specifies CAWNRAGETQYF. The J gene is TRBJ2-5, the V gene TRBV30; D uncertain. The ends were cut back, 4 bases at V and 4 bases at J, with 10 bases in the middle. Per the germline V gene, CDR1 is GTSNPN and CDR2 is SVGIG (reference sequence). The CDR3 runs to 12 residues.

This clonotype was counted between two and nine times. The chain couples TRBV4-1 to TRBJ1-4; TRBD1 is a possible D gene (5 bases). The germline V gene encodes CDR1 MGHRA and CDR2 YSYEKL. V gave up 3 bases and J gave up 8 bases, with 13 bases separating them. The CDR3 sequence is 14 residues long. CDR3 bases: TGCGCCAGCAGCCAGTACGGGGGTAGGGAAAAACTGTTTTTT. Its protein is CASSQYGGREKLFF.

Notes on this clonotype: Since a much larger clone is just one base distant, this may be a read error. This rearrangement joins TRBV19 to TRBJ1-1; D perhaps matches TRBD1 (6 bases). V gave up 8 bases and J gave up 6 bases, with 16 bases separating them. CDR1 and CDR2 (germline): LNHDA, SQIVND (reference sequence). This CDR3 is 13 amino acids long. CDR3 DNA sequence: TGTGCCAGTGGTCTCCAGGGGAGGGCTGAAGCTTTCTTT. Its translation: CASGLQGRAEAFF.

This clonotype was counted a few times. A read error may explain this, as a much larger clone is one base away. The chain carries TRBV27 and TRBJ1-2; possibly TRBD1 for D (6 bases). CDR3 length: 15 amino acids. Germline values: CDR1 MNHEY, CDR2 SMNVEV (reference sequence). The CDR3 nucleotides are TGTGCCAGCAGCCCCACTACAGGGTCTAACTGTGGCTACACCTTC. This sequence encodes CASSPTTGSNCGYTF.

The rearrangement uses TRBV4-1 and TRBJ1-2; D remains ambiguous. The ends were cut back, 0 bases at V and 4 bases at J, with 15 bases in the middle. The germline V gene has CDR1 MGHRA and CDR2 YSYEKL. This CDR3 comprises 16 residues. The CDR3 sequence is CASSQEKSDYSYGYTF. The CDR3 DNA reads TGCGCCAGCAGCCAAGAGAAGTCAGACTATTCCTATGGCTACACCTTC.

V and J are TRBV30 and TRBJ1-1; D is unresolved. Germline V CDR1 and CDR2: GTSNPN, SVGIG (reference sequence). Trimming took 4 bases from V and 1 from J, leaving 16 bases between them. This CDR3 has 15 residues. CDR3 in amino acids: CAWIPATLRNTEAFF. DNA of the CDR3: TGTGCCTGGATTCCAGCTACCTTGCGGAACACTGAAGCTTTCTTT.

The chain joins TRBV12-3 or TRBV12-4 to TRBJ1-5; D ambiguous. V was shortened by 2 bases and J by 1 base, with 12 bases between the two germline ends. This CDR3 has 16 amino acids. DNA for the CDR3: TGTGCCAGCAGTTTAAGACCCCCCGGCAGCAATCAGCCCCAGCATTTT. It codes for CASSLRPPGSNQPQHF.

The chain has TRBV18 and TRBJ2-7; D remains unclear. The V gene's germline CDR1 is KGHSH and CDR2 LQKENI. Trimming shortened V by 3 bases and J by 2 bases, and 14 bases separated the two germline ends. The CDR3 length is 15 residues. This CDR3 is CASSPSTDTTYEQYF. The CDR3 coding sequence is TGTGCCAGCTCACCTAGCACAGATACAACCTACGAGCAGTACTTC.

This clonotype was counted ten times or more. The chain has TRBV2 and TRBJ1-4; D gene uncertain. Germline loops: CDR1 SNHLY, CDR2 FYNNEI. The CDR3 totals 13 residues. With 6 bases removed from V and 7 bases from J, the gap between germline ends came to 12 bases. CDR3 sequence (DNA): TGTGCCAGCAGCACGATTATCGGTGAAAAACTGTTTTTT. Translated, it gives CASSTIIGEKLFF. Looking up the rest from reference TRBV2 and TRBJ1-4 gives the full variable domain: EPEVTQTPSHQVTQMGQEVILRCVPISNHLYFYWYRQILGQKVEFLVSFYNNEISEKSEIFDDQFSVERPDGSNFTLKIRSTKLEDSAMYFCASSTIIGEKLFFGSGTQLSVL.

This clonotype occurred many times. The chain is built from TRBV7-2 and TRBJ2-3; D is undetermined. Germline assignment: CDR1 SGHTA and CDR2 FQGNSA. The CDR3 spans 14 residues. V dropped 5 bases and J dropped 1 base, with 10 bases sitting between them. DNA of the CDR3: TGTGCCAGCAGCAAACCCCCCCGCACAGATACGCAGTATTTT. It translates to CASSKPPRTDTQYF.

This clonotype was counted many times. The rearrangement joins TRBV10-3 to TRBJ2-2; D might be TRBD1 or TRBD2, each matching 5 bases. Germline V gene sequence: CDR1 ENHRY, CDR2 SYGVKD. The CDR3 sequence is 15 residues long. V shed 9 bases and J shed 9 bases, with 23 bases lying between them. The CDR3 is CAMAGTGAIARELFF. The CDR3 region has the DNA TGTGCCATGGCGGGTACCGGGGCCATTGCTCGGGAGCTGTTTTTT.

This clonotype was found many times. The chain has TRBV11-2 and TRBJ2-7, with D perhaps assigned TRBD1 or TRBD2 (5 bases each). V was clipped by 5 bases and J by 3 bases, with 17 bases between them. Germline CDR1 SGHAT, CDR2 FQNNGV. The length of the CDR3 is 15 residues. The CDR3 loop is CASSPRAVGDYEQYF. The CDR3 DNA sequence: TGTGCCAGCAGCCCCCGAGCCGTGGGGGACTACGAGCAGTACTTC.

To note about this clonotype: The junction departs from the called germline gene at one end, perhaps through a read error. V usage is TRBV5-1 and J usage is TRBJ2-1; 14 nucleotides align to TRBD2. This CDR3 has 17 residues. From germline, CDR1 is SGHRS and CDR2 YFSETQ. In nucleotides, the CDR3 is TGCGCCAGCGGGGGGACTAGCGGGAGTACCACCTACAATGAGCAATTCTTC. This sequence encodes CASGGTSGSTTYNEQFF.